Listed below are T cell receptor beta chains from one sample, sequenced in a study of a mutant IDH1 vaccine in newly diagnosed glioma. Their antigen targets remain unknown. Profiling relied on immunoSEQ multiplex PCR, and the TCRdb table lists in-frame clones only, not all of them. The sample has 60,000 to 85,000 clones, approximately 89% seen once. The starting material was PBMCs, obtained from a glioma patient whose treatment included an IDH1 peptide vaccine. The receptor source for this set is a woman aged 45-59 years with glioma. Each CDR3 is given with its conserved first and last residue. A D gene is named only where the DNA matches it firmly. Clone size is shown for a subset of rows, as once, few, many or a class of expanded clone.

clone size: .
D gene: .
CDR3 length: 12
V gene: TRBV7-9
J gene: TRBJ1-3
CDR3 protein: CASSLTGNTIYF
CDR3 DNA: TGTGCCAGCAGCTTAACAGGAAACACCATATATTTT

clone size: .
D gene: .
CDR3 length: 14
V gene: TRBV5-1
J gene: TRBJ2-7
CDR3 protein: CASSSTGLPYEQYF
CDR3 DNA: TGCGCCAGCAGCTCCACAGGTCTACCCTACGAGCAGTACTTC

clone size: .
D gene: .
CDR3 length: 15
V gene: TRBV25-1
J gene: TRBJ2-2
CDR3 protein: CASSLRGLNTGELFF
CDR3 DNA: TGTGCCAGCAGTCTCCGGGGCCTTAACACCGGGGAGCTGTTTTTT

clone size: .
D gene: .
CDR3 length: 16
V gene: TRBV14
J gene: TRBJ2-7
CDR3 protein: CASSQEDSGRYPEQYF
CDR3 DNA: TGTGCCAGCAGCCAAGAAGATTCGGGGAGGTACCCAGAGCAGTACTTC

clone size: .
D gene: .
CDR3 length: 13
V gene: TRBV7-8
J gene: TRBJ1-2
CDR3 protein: CASSARDFLGYTF
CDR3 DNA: TGTGCCAGCAGCGCCAGGGATTTCTTGGGCTACACCTTC

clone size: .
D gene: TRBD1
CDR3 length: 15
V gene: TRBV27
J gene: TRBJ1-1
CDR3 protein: CASSGQTGTNTEAFF
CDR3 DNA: TGTGCCAGCAGTGGTCAGACAGGGACGAACACTGAAGCTTTCTTT

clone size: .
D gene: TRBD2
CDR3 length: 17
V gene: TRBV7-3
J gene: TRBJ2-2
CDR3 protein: CASRTGTSGSWTGELFF
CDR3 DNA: TGTGCCAGCAGGACCGGGACTAGCGGGAGTTGGACCGGGGAGCTGTTTTTT

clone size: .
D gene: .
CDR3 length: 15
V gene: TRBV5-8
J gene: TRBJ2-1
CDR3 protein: CASSPHPGNPNEQFF
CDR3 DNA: TGTGCCAGCAGCCCACACCCCGGGAACCCAAATGAGCAGTTCTTC

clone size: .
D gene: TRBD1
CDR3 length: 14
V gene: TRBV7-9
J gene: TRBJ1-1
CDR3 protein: CASSDDRVVAEAFF
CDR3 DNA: TGTGCCAGCAGCGACGACAGGGTAGTCGCTGAAGCTTTCTTT

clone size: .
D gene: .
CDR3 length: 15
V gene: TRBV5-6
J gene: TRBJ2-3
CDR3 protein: CASSRTLRGTDTQYF
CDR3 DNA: TGTGCCAGCAGCAGAACCCTACGGGGCACAGATACGCAGTATTTT

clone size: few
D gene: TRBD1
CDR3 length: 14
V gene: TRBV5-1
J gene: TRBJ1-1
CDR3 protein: CASSWGQGKAEAFF
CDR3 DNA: TGCGCCAGCAGCTGGGGACAGGGAAAAGCTGAAGCTTTCTTT

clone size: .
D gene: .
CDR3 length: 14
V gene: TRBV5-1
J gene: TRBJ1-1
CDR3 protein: CASTITGMNTEAFF
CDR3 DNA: TGCGCCAGCACCATTACAGGGATGAACACTGAAGCTTTCTTT

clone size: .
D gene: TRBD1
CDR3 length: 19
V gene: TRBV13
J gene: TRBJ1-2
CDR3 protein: CASSLGQGASEATNYGYTF
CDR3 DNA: TGTGCCAGCAGCTTAGGACAGGGGGCGTCGGAAGCTACTAACTATGGCTACACCTTC

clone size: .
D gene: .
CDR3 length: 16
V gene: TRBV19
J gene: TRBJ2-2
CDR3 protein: CASRRVSPANTGELFF
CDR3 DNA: TGTGCCAGTCGCCGGGTAAGCCCCGCGAACACCGGGGAGCTGTTTTTT

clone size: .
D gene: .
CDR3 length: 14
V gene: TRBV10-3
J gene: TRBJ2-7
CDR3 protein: CAISDAGYSYEQYF
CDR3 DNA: TGTGCCATCAGTGATGCGGGTTACTCCTACGAGCAGTACTTC

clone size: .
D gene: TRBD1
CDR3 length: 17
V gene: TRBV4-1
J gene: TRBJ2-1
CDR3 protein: CASSQDRNRGLYNEQFF
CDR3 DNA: TGCGCCAGCAGCCAAGATCGAAACAGGGGCCTGTACAATGAGCAGTTCTTC

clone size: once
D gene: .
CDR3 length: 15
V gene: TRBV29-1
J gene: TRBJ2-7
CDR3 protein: CSVARGQGGTYEQYF
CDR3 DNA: TGCAGCGTAGCCCGTGGACAGGGAGGGACCTACGAGCAGTACTTC

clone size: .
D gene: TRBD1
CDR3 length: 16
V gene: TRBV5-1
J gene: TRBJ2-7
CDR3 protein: CASNSKPGQDLWEQYF
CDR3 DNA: TGCGCCAGCAACTCAAAACCGGGACAGGACCTCTGGGAGCAGTACTTC

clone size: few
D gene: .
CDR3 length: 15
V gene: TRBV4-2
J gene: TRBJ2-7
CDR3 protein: CASSQDEEGIYEQYF
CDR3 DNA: TGTGCCAGCAGCCAAGACGAGGAGGGAATCTACGAGCAGTACTTC

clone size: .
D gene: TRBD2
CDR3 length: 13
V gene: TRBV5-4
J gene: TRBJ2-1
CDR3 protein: CASNSGRAGEQFF
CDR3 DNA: TGTGCCAGCAATAGCGGGAGGGCCGGTGAGCAGTTCTTC

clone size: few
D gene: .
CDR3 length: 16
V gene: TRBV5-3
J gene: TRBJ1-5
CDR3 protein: CARSLKGTQGNQPQHF
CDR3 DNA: TGTGCCAGAAGCTTGAAGGGGACCCAGGGGAATCAGCCCCAGCATTTT